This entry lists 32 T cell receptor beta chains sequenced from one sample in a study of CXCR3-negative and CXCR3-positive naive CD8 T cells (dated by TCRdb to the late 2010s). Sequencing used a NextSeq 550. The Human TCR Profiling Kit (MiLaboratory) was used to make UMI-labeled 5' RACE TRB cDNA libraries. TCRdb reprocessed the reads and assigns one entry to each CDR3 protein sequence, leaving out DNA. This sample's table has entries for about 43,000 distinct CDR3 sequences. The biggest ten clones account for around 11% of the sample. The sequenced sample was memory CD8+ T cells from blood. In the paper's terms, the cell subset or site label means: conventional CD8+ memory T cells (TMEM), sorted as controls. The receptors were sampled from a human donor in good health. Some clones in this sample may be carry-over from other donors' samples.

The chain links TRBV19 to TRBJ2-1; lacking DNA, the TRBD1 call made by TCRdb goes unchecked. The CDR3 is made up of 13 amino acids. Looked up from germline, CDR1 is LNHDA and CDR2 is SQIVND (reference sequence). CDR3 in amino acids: CATRWGSYNEQSF.

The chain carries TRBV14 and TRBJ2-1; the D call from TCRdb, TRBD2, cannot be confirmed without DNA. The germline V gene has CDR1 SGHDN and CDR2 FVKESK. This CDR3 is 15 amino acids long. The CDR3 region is CASSHLAGGLDEQFF.

The CDR3 loop reads CASSHNQGTGEKLFF. The V and J genes are TRBV4-3 and TRBJ1-4; TCRdb's assignment of TRBD1 cannot be checked, as there is no DNA. This CDR3 is built from 15 residues. Germline V gene lookup returns CDR1 LGHNA and CDR2 YSLEER.

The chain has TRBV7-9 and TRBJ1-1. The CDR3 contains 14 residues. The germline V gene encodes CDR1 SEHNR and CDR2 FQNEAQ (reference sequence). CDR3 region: CASSHADLRTEAFF.

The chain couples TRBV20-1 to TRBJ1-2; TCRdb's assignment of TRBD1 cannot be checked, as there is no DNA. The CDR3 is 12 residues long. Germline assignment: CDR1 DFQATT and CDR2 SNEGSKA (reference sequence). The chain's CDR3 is CGTTGDNYGYTF.

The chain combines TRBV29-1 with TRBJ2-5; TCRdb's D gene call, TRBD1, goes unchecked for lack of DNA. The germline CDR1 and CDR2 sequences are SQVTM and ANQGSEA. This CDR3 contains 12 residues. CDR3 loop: CIERQEPETQYF.

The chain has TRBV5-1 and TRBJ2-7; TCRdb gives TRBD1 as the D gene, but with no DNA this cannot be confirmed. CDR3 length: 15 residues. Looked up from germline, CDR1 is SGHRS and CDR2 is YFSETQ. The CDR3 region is CASSLEGIDVYEQYF.

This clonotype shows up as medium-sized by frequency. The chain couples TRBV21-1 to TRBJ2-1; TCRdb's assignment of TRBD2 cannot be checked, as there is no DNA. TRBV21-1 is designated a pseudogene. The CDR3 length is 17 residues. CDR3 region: CASSKPRLAGDYNEQFF.

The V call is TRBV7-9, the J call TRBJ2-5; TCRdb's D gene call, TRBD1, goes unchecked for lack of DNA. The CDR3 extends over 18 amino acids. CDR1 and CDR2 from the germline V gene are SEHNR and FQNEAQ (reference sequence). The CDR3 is CASSSPTGQQVGEETQYF.

CDR3 residues: CASSMGGQGSETQYF. The chain joins TRBV19 to TRBJ2-5; TCRdb's assignment of TRBD1 cannot be checked, as there is no DNA. Germline V lookup: CDR1 LNHDA, CDR2 SQIVND (reference sequence). The CDR3 is 15 amino acids.

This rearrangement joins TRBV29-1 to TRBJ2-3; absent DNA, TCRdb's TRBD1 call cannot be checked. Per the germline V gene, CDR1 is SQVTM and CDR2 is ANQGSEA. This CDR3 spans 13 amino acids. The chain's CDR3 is CSVRGGNTDTQYF.

CDR3 in amino acids: CATSAGQTNTGELFF. V gene TRBV15 combines with J gene TRBJ2-2; TCRdb gives TRBD1 as the D gene, but with no DNA this cannot be confirmed. In germline, CDR1 is LNHNV, CDR2 YYDKDF (reference sequence). This CDR3 has 15 amino acids. Together with reference TRBV15 and TRBJ2-2, the CDR3 gives the full variable domain: DAMVIQNPRYQVTQFGKPVTLSCSQTLNHNVMYWYQQKSSQAPKLLFHYYDKDFNNEADTPDNFQSRRPNTSFCFLDIRSPGLGDTAMYLCATSAGQTNTGELFFGEGSRLTVL.

The CDR3 protein is CSAPGLAGGRDTQYF. The gene calls are TRBV20-1 and TRBJ2-3; the TCRdb call, TRBD2, lacks DNA for checking. CDR3 length equals 15 residues. Looked up from germline, CDR1 is DFQATT and CDR2 is SNEGSKA (reference sequence).

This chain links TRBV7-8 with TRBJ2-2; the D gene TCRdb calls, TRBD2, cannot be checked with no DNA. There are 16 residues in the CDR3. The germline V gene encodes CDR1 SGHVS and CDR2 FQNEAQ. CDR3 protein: CASSVPARGGVGELFF. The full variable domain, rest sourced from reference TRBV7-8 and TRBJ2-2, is GAGVSQSPRYKVAKRGQDVALRCDPISGHVSLFWYQQALGQGPEFLTYFQNEAQLDKSGLPSDRFFAERPEGSVSTLKIQRTQQEDSAVYLCASSVPARGGVGELFFGEGSRLTVL.

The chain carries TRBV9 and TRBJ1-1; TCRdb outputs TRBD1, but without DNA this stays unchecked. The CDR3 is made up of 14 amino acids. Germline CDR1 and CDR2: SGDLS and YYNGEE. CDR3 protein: CASTPTGWNTEAFF.

This CDR3 reads CATEDGSYEQYF. The chain carries TRBV28 and TRBJ2-7; no DNA is available, so the TRBD1 call from TCRdb remains unchecked. Germline V gene lookup returns CDR1 MDHEN and CDR2 SYDVKM. The CDR3 totals 12 residues. The full variable domain, in which reference TRBV28 and TRBJ2-7 provide the parts outside the CDR3, is DVKVTQSSRYLVKRTGEKVFLECVQDMDHENMFWYRQDPGLGLRLIYFSYDVKMKEKGDIPEGYSVSREKKERFSLILESASTNQTSMYLCATEDGSYEQYFGPGTRLTVT.

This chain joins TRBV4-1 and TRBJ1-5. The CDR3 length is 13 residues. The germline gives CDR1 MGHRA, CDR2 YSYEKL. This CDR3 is CASSQDLGWPQHF.

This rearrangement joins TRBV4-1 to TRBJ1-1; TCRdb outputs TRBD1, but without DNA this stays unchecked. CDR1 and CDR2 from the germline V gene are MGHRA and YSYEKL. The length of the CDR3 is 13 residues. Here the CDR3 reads CASGLTGSAEAFF.

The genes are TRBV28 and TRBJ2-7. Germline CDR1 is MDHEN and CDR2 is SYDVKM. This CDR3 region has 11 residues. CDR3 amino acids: CASSLYYEQYF.

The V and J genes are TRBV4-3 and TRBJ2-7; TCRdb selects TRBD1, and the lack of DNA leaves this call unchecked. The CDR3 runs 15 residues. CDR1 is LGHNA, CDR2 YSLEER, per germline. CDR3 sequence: CASSDGWGRDYEQYF.

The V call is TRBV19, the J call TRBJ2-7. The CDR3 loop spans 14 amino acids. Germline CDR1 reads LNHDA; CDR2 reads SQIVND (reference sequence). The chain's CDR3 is CASSRTSGSYEQYF.

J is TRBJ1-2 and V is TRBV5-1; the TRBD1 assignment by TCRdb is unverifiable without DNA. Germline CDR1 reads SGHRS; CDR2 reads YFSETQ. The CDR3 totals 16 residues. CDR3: CASSLGDRNLNYGYTF.

CDR3 in amino acids: CASSSGLGGTVHNEQFF. The chain is built from TRBV5-1 and TRBJ2-1; TCRdb proposes TRBD2, but this gene call is untestable without DNA. The length of the CDR3 is 17 residues. The germline V gene has CDR1 SGHRS and CDR2 YFSETQ.

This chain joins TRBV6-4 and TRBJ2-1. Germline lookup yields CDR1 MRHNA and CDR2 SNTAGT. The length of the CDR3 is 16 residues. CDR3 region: CASSDSNRSSYNEQFF.

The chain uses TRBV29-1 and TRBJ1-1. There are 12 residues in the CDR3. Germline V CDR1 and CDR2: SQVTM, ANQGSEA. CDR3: CSVEVQNTEAFF.

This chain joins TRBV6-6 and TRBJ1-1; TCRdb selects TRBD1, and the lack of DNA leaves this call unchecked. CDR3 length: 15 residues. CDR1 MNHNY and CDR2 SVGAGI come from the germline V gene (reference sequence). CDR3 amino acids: CASSSPDRGHTEAFF.

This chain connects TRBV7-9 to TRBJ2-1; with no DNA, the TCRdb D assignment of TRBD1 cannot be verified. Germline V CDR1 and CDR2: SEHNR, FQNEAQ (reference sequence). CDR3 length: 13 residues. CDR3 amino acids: CASSLAGGIEQFF.

The CDR3 is CASSPWGQNQELRFF. J is TRBJ2-1 and V is TRBV12-3 or TRBV12-4; absent DNA, TCRdb's TRBD1 call cannot be checked. This CDR3 region has 15 residues.

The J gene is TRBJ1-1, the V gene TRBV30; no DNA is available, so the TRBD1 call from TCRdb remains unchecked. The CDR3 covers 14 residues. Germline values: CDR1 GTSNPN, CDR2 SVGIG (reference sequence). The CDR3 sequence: CAWSPGTGNTEAFF. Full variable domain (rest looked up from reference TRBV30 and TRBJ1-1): SQTIHQWPATLVQPVGSPLSLECTVEGTSNPNLYWYRQAAGRGLQLLFYSVGIGQISSEVPQNLSASRPQDRQFILSSKKLLLSDSGFYLCAWSPGTGNTEAFFGQGTRLTVV.

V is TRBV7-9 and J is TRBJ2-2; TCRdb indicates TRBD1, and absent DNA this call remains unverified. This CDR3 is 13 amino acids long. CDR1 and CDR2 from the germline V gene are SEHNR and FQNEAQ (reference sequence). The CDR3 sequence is CASRSGQAGELFF.

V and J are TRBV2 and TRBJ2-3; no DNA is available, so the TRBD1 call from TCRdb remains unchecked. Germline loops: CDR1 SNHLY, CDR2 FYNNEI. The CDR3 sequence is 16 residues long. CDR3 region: CASGVSGTGGTDTQYF. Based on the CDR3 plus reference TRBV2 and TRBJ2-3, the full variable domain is EPEVTQTPSHQVTQMGQEVILRCVPISNHLYFYWYRQILGQKVEFLVSFYNNEISEKSEIFDDQFSVERPDGSNFTLKIRSTKLEDSAMYFCASGVSGTGGTDTQYFGPGTRLTVL.

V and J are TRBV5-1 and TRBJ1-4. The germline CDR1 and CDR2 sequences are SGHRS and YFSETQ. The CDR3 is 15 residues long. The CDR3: CASSLWGYDNEKLFF.